The source of this T cell receptor (beta chain) is a study of graft-versus-host responses after intestinal transplantation. Overall study findings and caveats: Maximum circulating GvH clone levels tracked with early post-transplant HvG decreases. In patients with graft-donor T cell macrochimerism, allograft graft-versus-host to host-versus-graft clonal ratios were high.

Remarks on this clone: Its matching antigen is unknown.

TCRdb keeps only in-frame clones here, not all; method: immunoSEQ multiplex PCR. The data contain over 90,000 clones, around nine tenths of them singletons. CDR1 is PRHDT, CDR2 FYEKMQ, per germline (reference sequence). Trimming took 5 bases from V and 5 from J, leaving 21 bases between them. The CDR3 loop spans 16 amino acids. The sample consisted of unstimulated CD8+ T cells sorted from spleen or lymph node cells, taken before intestinal transplant. The receptor was derived from a human donor who received an intestinal transplant. The V and J genes are TRBV13 and TRBJ2-5; D may be TRBD1 (6 bases). The CDR3 DNA reads as TGTGCCAGCAGCACGTGGACAGTGTCGGCGGCGGAGACCCAGTACTTC. It specifies CASSTWTVSAAETQYF.